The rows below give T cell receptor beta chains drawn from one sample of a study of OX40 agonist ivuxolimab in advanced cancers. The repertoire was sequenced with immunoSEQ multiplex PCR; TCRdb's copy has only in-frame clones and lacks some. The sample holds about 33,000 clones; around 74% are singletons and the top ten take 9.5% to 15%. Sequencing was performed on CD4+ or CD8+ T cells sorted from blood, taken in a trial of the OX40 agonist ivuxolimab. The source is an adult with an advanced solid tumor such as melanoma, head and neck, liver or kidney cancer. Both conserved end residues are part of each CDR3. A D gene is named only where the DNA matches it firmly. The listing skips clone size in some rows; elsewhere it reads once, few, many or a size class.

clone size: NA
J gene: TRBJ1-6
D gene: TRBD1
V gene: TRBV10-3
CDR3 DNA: TGTGCCATCAGTGAGCCTGGGACAGTCAATTCACCCCTCCACTTT
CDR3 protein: CAISEPGTVNSPLHF

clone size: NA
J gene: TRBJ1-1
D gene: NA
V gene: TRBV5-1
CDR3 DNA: TGCGCCAGCAGCTTGGGTGGGGGCAGGTACACTGAAGCTTTCTTT
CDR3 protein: CASSLGGGRYTEAFF

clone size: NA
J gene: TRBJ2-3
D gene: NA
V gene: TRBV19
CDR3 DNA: TGTGCCAGTAGTATAGATCCCAGACAGAGGCAGTATTTT
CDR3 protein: CASSIDPRQRQYF

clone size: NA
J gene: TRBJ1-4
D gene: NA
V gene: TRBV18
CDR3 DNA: TGTGCCAGCTCACCATTCGCAGCTAATGAAAAACTGTTTTTT
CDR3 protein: CASSPFAANEKLFF

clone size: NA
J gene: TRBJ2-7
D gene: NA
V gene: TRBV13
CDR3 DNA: TGTGCCAGCAGCTTACGGGACGGGGACTACGAGCAGTACTTC
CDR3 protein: CASSLRDGDYEQYF

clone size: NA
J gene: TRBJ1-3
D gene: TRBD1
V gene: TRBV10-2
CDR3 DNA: TGCGCCAGCAGTGAACCAGGAGGGGGCGGAAACACCATATATTTT
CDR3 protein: CASSEPGGGGNTIYF

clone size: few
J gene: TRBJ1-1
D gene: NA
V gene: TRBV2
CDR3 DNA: TGTGCCAGCATGAGGACAGAGACTGAAGCTTTCTTT
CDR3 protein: CASMRTETEAFF

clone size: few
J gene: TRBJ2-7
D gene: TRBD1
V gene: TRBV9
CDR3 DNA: TGTGCCAGCAGCGTAAGCCCCGGGACAGGGGGTTCCGAGCAGTACTTC
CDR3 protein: CASSVSPGTGGSEQYF

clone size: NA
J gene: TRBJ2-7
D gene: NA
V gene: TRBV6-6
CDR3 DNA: TGTGCAGAGACCGGTGGCAGGAGCTACGAGCAGTACTTC
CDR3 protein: CAETGGRSYEQYF

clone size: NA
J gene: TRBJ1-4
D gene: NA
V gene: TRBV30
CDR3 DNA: TGTGCCTGGAGTGTAGGGAAGGAAAAACTGTTTTTT
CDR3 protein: CAWSVGKEKLFF

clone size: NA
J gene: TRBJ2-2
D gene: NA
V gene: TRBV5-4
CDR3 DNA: TGTGCCAGCAGCTTGTCAAGGGGCGCCGTGACCGGGGAGCTGTTTTTT
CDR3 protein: CASSLSRGAVTGELFF

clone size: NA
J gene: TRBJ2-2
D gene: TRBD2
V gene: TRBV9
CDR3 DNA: TGTGCCAGCAGCCCCTACGGGGGGTCAGAGACCGGGGAGCTGTTTTTT
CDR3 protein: CASSPYGGSETGELFF

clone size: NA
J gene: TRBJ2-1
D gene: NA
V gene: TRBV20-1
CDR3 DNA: TGCAGTGCTAGAGACGACAATGAGCAGTTCTTC
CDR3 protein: CSARDDNEQFF

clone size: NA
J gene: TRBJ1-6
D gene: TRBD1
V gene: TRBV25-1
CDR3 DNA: TGTGCCAGCAGAAACCGGGACAGCAATTCACCCCTCCACTTT
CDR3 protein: CASRNRDSNSPLHF

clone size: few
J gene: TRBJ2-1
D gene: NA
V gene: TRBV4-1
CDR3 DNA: TGCGCCAGCAGCCAAGCGGGACTAGGGGGCCGCAATGAGCAGTTCTTC
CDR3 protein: CASSQAGLGGRNEQFF

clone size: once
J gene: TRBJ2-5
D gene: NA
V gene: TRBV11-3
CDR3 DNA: TGTGCCAGCAGCGACCGGGACGGACCCCTCCAGTACTTC
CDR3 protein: CASSDRDGPLQYF

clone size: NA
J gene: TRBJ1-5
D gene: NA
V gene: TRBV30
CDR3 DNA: TGTGCCTGGAGTGTAAGGGGTTTCTTGGGGGACAATCAGCCCCAGCATTTT
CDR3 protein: CAWSVRGFLGDNQPQHF

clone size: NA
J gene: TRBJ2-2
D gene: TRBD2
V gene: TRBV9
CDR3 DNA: TGTGCCAGCAGCGTAGAGACGGGAGGAACCGGGGAGCTGTTTTTT
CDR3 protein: CASSVETGGTGELFF